The entry below describes one T cell receptor (beta chain). The antigen is unknown. The record originates from a study of cytomegalovirus exposure and HLA in healthy donors. Study background: Earlier, roughly 180 million T cells were analyzed, and approximately 110 million unique TCR beta sequences were found among them.

Study conclusions and caveats: The authors listed 150 to 200 TCR beta chains as cytomegalovirus-associated.

PCR was performed using 60 Vbeta and 13 Jbeta primers. The assay was immunoSEQ multiplex PCR, and TCRdb's table has in-frame clones only and misses some. The data hold 150,000 to 200,000 clones, with around 80% observed a single time. Germline V gives CDR1 SEHNR, CDR2 FQNEAQ (reference sequence). There are 14 residues in the CDR3. The sequence came from a male donor in good health and CMV-seropositive. Specimen: PBMCs. V usage is TRBV7-9 and J usage is TRBJ2-5, with D perhaps TRBD1 (6 bases). The closer fit of TRBJ2-7 to the DNA end suggests the J call may be wrong. CDR3 coding DNA: TGTGCCAGCAGCTTAGGAACAGGGACCTACGAGCAGTACTTC. Translated, it gives CASSLGTGTYEQYF.